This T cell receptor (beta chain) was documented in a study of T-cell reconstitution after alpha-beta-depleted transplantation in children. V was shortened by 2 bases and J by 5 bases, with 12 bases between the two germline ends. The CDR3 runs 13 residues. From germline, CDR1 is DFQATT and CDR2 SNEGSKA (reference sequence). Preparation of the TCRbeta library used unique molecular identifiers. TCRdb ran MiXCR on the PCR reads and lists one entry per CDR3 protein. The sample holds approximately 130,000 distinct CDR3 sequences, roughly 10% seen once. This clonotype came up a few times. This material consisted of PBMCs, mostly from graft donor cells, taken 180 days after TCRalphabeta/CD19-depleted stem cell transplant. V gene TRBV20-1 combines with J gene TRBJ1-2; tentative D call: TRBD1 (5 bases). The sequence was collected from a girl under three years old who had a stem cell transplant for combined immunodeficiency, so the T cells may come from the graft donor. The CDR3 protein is CSARRQTAYGYTF. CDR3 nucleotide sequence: TGCAGTGCTAGAAGACAGACAGCGTATGGCTACACCTTC.